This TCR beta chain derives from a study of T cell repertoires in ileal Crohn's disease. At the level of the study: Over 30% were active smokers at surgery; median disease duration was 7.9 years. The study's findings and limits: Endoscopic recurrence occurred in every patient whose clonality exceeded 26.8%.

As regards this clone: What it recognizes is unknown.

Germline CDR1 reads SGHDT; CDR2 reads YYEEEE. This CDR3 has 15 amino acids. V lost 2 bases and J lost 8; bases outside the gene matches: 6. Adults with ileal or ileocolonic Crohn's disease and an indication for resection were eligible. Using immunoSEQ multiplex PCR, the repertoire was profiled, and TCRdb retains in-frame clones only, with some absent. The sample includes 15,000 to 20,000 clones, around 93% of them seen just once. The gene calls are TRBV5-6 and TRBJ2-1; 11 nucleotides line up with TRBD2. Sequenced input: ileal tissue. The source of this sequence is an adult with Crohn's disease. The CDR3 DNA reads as TGTGCCAGCAGCTTTAGCGGGGGGGCCTTCGATGAGCAGTTCTTC. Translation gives CASSFSGGAFDEQFF.